A single sample gave rise to the 19 T cell receptor beta chains below, sequenced in a study of OX40 agonist ivuxolimab in advanced cancers. Using immunoSEQ multiplex PCR, the repertoire was profiled, and TCRdb retains in-frame clones only, with some absent. The sample holds around 60,000 clones, 75% to 90% seen once. The sequencing here drew on CD4+ or CD8+ T cells sorted from blood, taken in a trial of the OX40 agonist ivuxolimab. The receptors were sampled from an adult with an advanced solid tumor such as melanoma, head and neck, liver or kidney cancer.

This chain links TRBV29-1 with TRBJ2-1; D is ambiguous. The CDR3 has 12 residues. V was pared by 0 bases and J by 4 bases, with 4 bases between. The germline CDR1 and CDR2 sequences are SQVTM and ANQGSEA. In DNA, the CDR3 is TGCAGCGTTGAAGATAGGTACAATGAGCAGTTCTTC. Translation gives CSVEDRYNEQFF.

This clone was recorded a few times. This chain joins TRBV21-1 and TRBJ1-2. TRBV21-1 is a pseudogene. The CDR3 runs 15 residues. The CDR3 region is CATQEGGDTNYGYTF. In DNA form, the CDR3 reads TGTGCCACCCAGGAAGGAGGTGACACTAACTATGGCTACACCTTC.

The V and J genes are TRBV9 and TRBJ2-1; D remains unclear. Germline values: CDR1 SGDLS, CDR2 YYNGEE. V shed 0 bases and J shed 1 base, with 11 bases lying between them. The CDR3 spans 16 residues. CDR3 DNA: TGTGCCAGCAGCGTAGGGTGGCTTCCGTCCTACAATGAGCAGTTCTTC. Protein: CASSVGWLPSYNEQFF. Drawing the rest from reference TRBV9 and TRBJ2-1, the complete variable domain is DSGVTQTPKHLITATGQRVTLRCSPRSGDLSVYWYQQSLDQGLQFLIQYYNGEERAKGNILERFSAQQFPDLHSELNLSSLELGDSALYFCASSVGWLPSYNEQFFGPGTRLTVL.

The sample holds many counts of this clone. V gene TRBV6-4 combines with J gene TRBJ2-2, with 10 bases identical to TRBD2. Germline assignment: CDR1 MRHNA and CDR2 SNTAGT. This CDR3 contains 15 residues. Germline trimming cut 6 bases from V and 3 bases from J; bases unmatched to any gene: 4. Here the CDR3 reads CASSAGTSDTGELFF. CDR3 in DNA: TGTGCCAGCAGCGCCGGGACTAGCGACACCGGGGAGCTGTTTTTT.

The V and J genes are TRBV19 and TRBJ2-7; TRBD2 is a possible D gene (6 bases). Germline V CDR1 and CDR2: LNHDA, SQIVND (reference sequence). The CDR3 is made up of 14 amino acids. Trimming left V 3 bases short and J 4 bases short, with 13 bases between. CDR3 bases: TGTGCCAGTAGTATTGGGGGGAGCGATTACGAGCAGTACTTC. Amino acid sequence: CASSIGGSDYEQYF.

The chain carries TRBV27 and TRBJ1-1; tentative D call: TRBD1 (5 bases). V dropped 5 bases and J dropped 4 bases, with 11 bases sitting between them. The germline CDR1 and CDR2 sequences are MNHEY and SMNVEV (reference sequence). The CDR3 loop spans 13 amino acids. The CDR3 sequence is CASSPTVSTEAFF. The CDR3 DNA is TGTGCCAGCAGTCCGACAGTATCCACTGAAGCTTTCTTT.

The chain carries TRBV4-1 and TRBJ1-2; D unclear. The CDR3 is 16 residues long. Trimming removed 0 bases at V and 4 bases at J, with 15 bases between. The germline CDR1 and CDR2 sequences are MGHRA and YSYEKL. CDR3 nucleotides: TGCGCCAGCAGCCAAGACCTCCGAGCAGGACCCTATGGCTACACCTTC. Its protein is CASSQDLRAGPYGYTF.

This chain uses TRBV13 with TRBJ2-1; 8 positions match TRBD2. The V segment lost 5 bases and the J segment 8 bases; nucleotides outside the gene matches: 14. There are 16 residues in the CDR3. Germline V gene data show CDR1 as PRHDT and CDR2 as FYEKMQ (reference sequence). CDR3 DNA: TGTGCCAGCAGCCCACCCCGGGGGGGCCGTTTTGATGAGCAGTTCTTC. It translates to CASSPPRGGRFDEQFF.

V and J are TRBV30 and TRBJ2-3, with D unclear. The CDR3 runs to 15 residues. V lost 5 bases and J 2 bases, leaving 17 bases between the germline ends. Germline V CDR1 and CDR2: GTSNPN, SVGIG (reference sequence). CDR3 amino acids: CAWGAGQQLTDTQYF. CDR3 coding DNA: TGTGCCTGGGGAGCAGGCCAACAGCTCACAGATACGCAGTATTTT.

The rearrangement links TRBV27 to TRBJ2-7, with 16 bases identical to TRBD2. Germline V gene sequence: CDR1 MNHEY, CDR2 SMNVEV (reference sequence). The length of the CDR3 is 16 residues. With 6 bases clipped from V and 2 bases from J, the junction kept 4 bases outside the gene matches. The CDR3 DNA sequence: TGTGCCAGCAGAACGGGACTAGCGGGGGGGACCTACGAGCAGTACTTC. It translates to CASRTGLAGGTYEQYF.

The chain employs TRBV27 and TRBJ2-5; 8 nucleotides align to TRBD2. The DNA matches TRBJ2-7 better at its end, which makes the J call doubtful. Germline-derived CDR1 and CDR2 are MNHEY and SMNVEV (reference sequence). The CDR3 is 15 amino acids. The CDR3 sequence is CASSFVAGSSYEQYF. DNA for the CDR3: TGTGCCAGCAGTTTTGTAGCGGGAAGTTCCTACGAGCAGTACTTC.

The chain couples TRBV29-1 to TRBJ2-7, with a tentative D call TRBD1 (5 bases). Germline CDR1 SQVTM, CDR2 ANQGSEA. The V end lost 3 bases, the J end lost 2 bases, and 8 bases lay between the germline ends. This CDR3 comprises 12 residues. Here the CDR3 reads CSVDRGPYEQYF. CDR3 in DNA: TGCAGCGTTGATAGGGGCCCCTACGAGCAGTACTTC.

V gene TRBV27 combines with J gene TRBJ2-3; D remains unclear. The V gene lost 7 bases and the J gene lost 6 bases, with 8 bases spanning the gap. Germline CDR1 and CDR2: MNHEY and SMNVEV (reference sequence). The CDR3 length is 11 residues. The chain's CDR3 is CASTEYDTQYF. CDR3 DNA: TGTGCCAGCACAGAGTATGATACGCAGTATTTT.

By proportion, this clone is medium-sized. This chain joins TRBV14 and TRBJ1-2, with D perhaps matching TRBD1 (6 bases). This CDR3 comprises 21 residues. The germline CDR1 and CDR2 sequences are SGHDN and FVKESK. V lost 0 bases and J lost 7, with 33 bases in between. In DNA form, the CDR3 reads TGTGCCAGCAGCCAAGAAGGCCCAGGGGAGTTTTGGAGTTACGGATATGGTGGCTACACCTTC. Its translation is CASSQEGPGEFWSYGYGGYTF. Based on the CDR3 plus reference TRBV14 and TRBJ1-2, the full variable domain is EAGVTQFPSHSVIEKGQTVTLRCDPISGHDNLYWYRRVMGKEIKFLLHFVKESKQDESGMPNNRFLAERTGGTYSTLKVQPAELEDSGVYFCASSQEGPGEFWSYGYGGYTFGSGTRLTVV.

The chain recombines TRBV5-4 with TRBJ2-7, with TRBD2 matching over 9 bases. Losses at the gene ends were 0 bases for V and 6 bases for J; bases not matched to a gene: 10. Looked up from germline, CDR1 is SGHNT and CDR2 is YYREEE (reference sequence). There are 16 residues in the CDR3. CDR3 in DNA: TGTGCCAGCAGCTTGGGAGTAGCGGGAGAGGCCGGCGAGCAGTACTTC. The encoded protein is CASSLGVAGEAGEQYF.

The rearrangement links TRBV4-1 to TRBJ2-3; TRBD2 is a possible D gene (7 bases). Trimming stripped 3 bases from V and 1 base from J, with 11 bases between. The V gene's germline CDR1 is MGHRA and CDR2 YSYEKL. The CDR3 is made up of 15 amino acids. The CDR3 is CASSHGGAGTDTQYF. The CDR3 coding sequence is TGCGCCAGCAGCCATGGGGGGGCCGGCACAGATACGCAGTATTTT.

This chain joins TRBV11-2 and TRBJ2-7; D not certain. This CDR3 spans 13 amino acids. V lost 3 bases to trimming and J lost 2 bases, with 8 bases between them. In germline, CDR1 is SGHAT, CDR2 FQNNGV. CDR3 loop: CASSLVRTYEQYF. The CDR3 DNA follows: TGTGCCAGCAGCTTGGTCAGGACCTACGAGCAGTACTTC.

The V call is TRBV11-2, the J call TRBJ2-7, with D possibly being TRBD2 (6 bases). With 1 base removed from V and 3 bases from J, the gap between germline ends came to 10 bases. This CDR3 has 14 residues. Per germline, CDR1 SGHAT and CDR2 FQNNGV. CDR3 sequence (DNA): TGTGCCAGCAGCTTAGGGGGGACTCTCTACGAGCAGTACTTC. It codes for CASSLGGTLYEQYF.

V gene TRBV7-9 combines with J gene TRBJ2-7, with a weak D call TRBD1 (5 bases). V was cut by 0 bases and J by 3 bases, with 12 bases left in between. Germline-derived CDR1 and CDR2 are SEHNR and FQNEAQ (reference sequence). CDR3 length: 15 amino acids. CDR3 region: CASSLAVGQSYEQYF. For the CDR3, the DNA is TGTGCCAGCAGCTTAGCGGTCGGACAAAGCTACGAGCAGTACTTC.